Listed below are T cell receptor beta chains from one sample, sequenced in a study of T-cell memory formation after mild COVID-19. One entry per CDR3 protein, called by TCRdb with MiXCR from the 5' RACE reads. The sample has around 340,000 distinct CDR3 sequences; 20% to 25% are singletons. The sequencing sample was made of PBMCs or a T cell subset sorted from them (not recorded which). The source of these receptors is an adult woman who had mild COVID-19 (a few samples of this study predate the infection). Cell type and time point are not known. Both conserved end residues are part of each CDR3. The order of the fields is J gene, CDR3 length, D gene, V gene, clone size, CDR3 protein, CDR3 DNA. D genes are given only for firm matches. Only part of the rows carry a size: once, few, many, or a class if the clone is expanded.

TRBJ2-3,14,.,TRBV15,.,CATSQVRAGDTQYF,TGTGCCACCAGCCAAGTACGGGCAGGAGATACGCAGTATTTT
TRBJ2-4,16,.,TRBV3-2,few,CASSQEGGGKKNIQYF,TGTGCCAGCAGCCAAGAAGGAGGGGGTAAAAAAAACATTCAGTACTTC
TRBJ2-1,17,TRBD2,TRBV6-6,.,CASSYPPGTSTYNEQFF,TGTGCCAGCAGTTACCCCCCTGGGACTAGCACCTACAATGAGCAGTTCTTC
TRBJ2-7,13,TRBD2,TRBV7-2,.,CASSLARGDEQYF,TGTGCCAGCAGCTTAGCTCGGGGGGACGAGCAGTACTTC
TRBJ2-1,13,.,TRBV24-1,.,CATSDLISNEQFF,TGTGCCACCAGTGATTTGATCTCGAATGAGCAGTTCTTC
TRBJ2-5,15,.,TRBV11-2,few,CASSLDLVQGETQYF,TGTGCCAGCAGCTTAGATCTCGTGCAGGGAGAGACCCAGTACTTC
TRBJ1-1,15,.,TRBV5-1,.,CASSLSSGTNTEAFF,TGCGCCAGCAGCTTGAGTTCAGGGACGAACACTGAAGCTTTCTTT
TRBJ1-5,14,TRBD1,TRBV3-1,few,CASSQDDRDQPQHF,TGTGCCAGCAGCCAAGATGACAGGGACCAGCCCCAGCATTTT
TRBJ2-7,13,TRBD1,TRBV29-1,.,CSVPGQGPYEQYF,TGCAGCGTCCCAGGACAGGGACCCTACGAGCAGTACTTC
TRBJ1-4,16,.,TRBV5-1,.,CASRDGARSTNEKLFF,TGCGCCAGCAGGGACGGAGCCCGGTCAACTAATGAAAAACTGTTTTTT
TRBJ2-3,14,.,TRBV2,few,CASSVDPWADTQYF,TGTGCCAGCAGTGTGGACCCCTGGGCGGATACGCAGTATTTT
TRBJ2-4,14,.,TRBV6-1,few,CASSVPPPGPKQYF,TGTGCCAGCAGTGTCCCACCTCCGGGACCTAAACAGTACTTC
TRBJ2-7,17,.,TRBV21-1,.,CASSKVRALRISYEQYF,TGTGCCAGCAGCAAAGTTAGGGCCCTTCGAATTTCCTACGAGCAGTACTTC
TRBJ2-2,16,.,TRBV12-1,few,CASSFGGGGSSGELFF,TGTGCCAGCAGCTTTGGTGGCGGGGGGAGTTCCGGGGAGCTGTTTTTT
TRBJ2-1,15,.,TRBV13,.,CASSKTESSYNEQFF,TGTGCCAGCAGCAAGACAGAGAGCTCCTACAATGAGCAGTTCTTC
TRBJ1-6,15,TRBD1,TRBV11-2,.,CASSLETGGWAPLHF,TGTGCCAGCAGCTTAGAGACAGGGGGTTGGGCACCCCTCCACTTT
TRBJ2-1,17,.,TRBV5-1,.,CASSLGRQASSYNEQFF,TGCGCCAGCAGCTTGGGGCGACAGGCGAGCTCCTACAATGAGCAGTTCTTC
TRBJ1-2,12,.,TRBV20-1,few,CSAQTGAGGYTF,TGCAGTGCACAGACAGGTGCCGGTGGCTACACCTTC
TRBJ2-3,16,TRBD2,TRBV7-2,.,CASSPVSSGSLDTQYF,TGTGCCAGCAGCCCAGTCTCTAGCGGGAGTTTGGATACGCAGTATTTT
TRBJ2-7,16,TRBD1,TRBV3-1,few,CASSQGSGQSYSEQYF,TGTGCCAGCAGCCAAGGATCGGGACAGTCGTACTCCGAGCAGTACTTC
TRBJ2-2,15,.,TRBV4-1,.,CASSQVQGNAGELFF,TGCGCCAGCAGCCAAGTACAGGGCAACGCCGGGGAGCTGTTTTTT
TRBJ2-4,13,.,TRBV5-1,few,CASSLGIADIQYF,TGCGCCAGCAGCTTGGGAATAGCGGACATTCAGTACTTC
TRBJ2-7,10,.,TRBV29-1,.,CSAGQNEQYF,TGCAGCGCTGGACAGAACGAGCAGTACTTC
TRBJ2-5,14,.,TRBV7-2,few,CASSFGREWETQYF,TGTGCCAGCAGCTTCGGACGGGAGTGGGAGACCCAGTACTTC
TRBJ2-2,16,TRBD2,TRBV6-2/TRBV6-3,.,CASSYVSGRSTGELFF,TGTGCCAGCAGTTACGTTAGCGGGAGGAGCACCGGGGAGCTGTTTTTT
TRBJ2-1,14,.,TRBV7-9,.,CASSSGDYYNEQFF,TGTGCCAGCAGCTCAGGGGACTACTACAATGAGCAGTTCTTC
TRBJ2-7,14,TRBD2,TRBV3-1,few,CASSPRGSSYEQYF,TGTGCCAGCAGCCCCCGCGGGAGCTCCTACGAGCAGTACTTC
TRBJ2-7,15,TRBD2,TRBV3-1,few,CASSQISGGFNEQYF,TGTGCCAGCAGCCAAATTAGCGGGGGGTTCAACGAGCAGTACTTC
TRBJ2-7,12,.,TRBV2,few,CASKDRDYEQYF,TGTGCCAGCAAGGACCGAGACTACGAGCAGTACTTC
TRBJ2-2,11,.,TRBV7-2,.,CASTPVGELFF,TGTGCCAGCACCCCAGTCGGGGAGCTGTTTTTT
TRBJ1-4,15,TRBD1,TRBV15,few,CATSRDGQVREKLFF,TGTGCCACCAGCAGAGATGGACAGGTTCGAGAAAAACTGTTTTTT
TRBJ2-2,15,.,TRBV5-1,.,CASSLYFGNTGELFF,TGCGCCAGCAGCTTGTATTTTGGGAACACCGGGGAGCTGTTTTTT
TRBJ2-7,13,.,TRBV6-2/TRBV6-3,few,CASSPGRRDEQYF,TGTGCCAGCAGTCCTGGACGAAGGGACGAGCAGTACTTC
TRBJ2-1,12,.,TRBV12-3/TRBV12-4,few,CASRPYTNEQFF,TGTGCCAGCAGACCCTACACGAATGAGCAGTTCTTC
TRBJ2-2,16,.,TRBV7-8,few,CASSTDHGTATGELFF,TGTGCCAGCAGCACGGACCACGGGACGGCCACCGGGGAGCTGTTTTTT
TRBJ2-2,13,TRBD1,TRBV7-2,few,CASSRQGLGELFF,TGTGCCAGCAGCCGACAGGGGCTCGGGGAGCTGTTTTTT
TRBJ1-1,18,TRBD1,TRBV12-3/TRBV12-4,.,CASRPLGTVTPGEAEAFF,TGTGCCAGCAGGCCCTTGGGGACAGTCACTCCGGGGGAGGCTGAAGCTTTCTTT
TRBJ2-3,13,.,TRBV24-1,few,CATSDPFTDTQYF,TGTGCCACCAGTGATCCTTTCACAGATACGCAGTATTTT
TRBJ2-5,15,.,TRBV20-1,few,CSARDPGSSGETQYF,TGCAGTGCTAGAGATCCCGGGTCCAGCGGGGAGACCCAGTACTTC
TRBJ2-1,17,TRBD2,TRBV4-1,.,CASSPGLAVSSYNEQFF,TGCGCCAGCAGCCCCGGACTAGCGGTTAGCTCCTACAATGAGCAGTTCTTC
TRBJ1-4,17,.,TRBV6-1,.,CASSRKASRDGNEKLFF,TGTGCCAGCAGTCGAAAGGCAAGCCGGGACGGTAATGAAAAACTGTTTTTT
TRBJ2-1,14,.,TRBV7-2,.,CASSPSTSYNEQFF,TGTGCCAGCAGCCCCTCGACTAGCTACAATGAGCAGTTCTTC
TRBJ1-5,13,.,TRBV29-1,.,CSVVGESNQPQHF,TGCAGCGTTGTTGGTGAAAGCAATCAGCCCCAGCATTTT
TRBJ2-5,14,TRBD1,TRBV2,few,CASSRDRGLETQYF,TGTGCCAGCAGTCGCGACAGGGGGCTAGAGACCCAGTACTTC
TRBJ2-2,12,.,TRBV6-2/TRBV6-3,many,CASSYNTGELFF,TGTGCCAGCAGTTACAACACCGGGGAGCTGTTTTTT